This T cell receptor (beta chain) is from a study of blood T cells in healthy people across ages. A second PCR, run for about 7 to 11 cycles, used a sample-barcoded 5' primer plus a J-beta primer mix. TCRdb recomputed calls from the 5' RACE reads with MiXCR, one row per CDR3 protein. The profile shows 700,000 to 1,000,000 distinct CDR3 sequences, approximately 48% of them singletons. J gave up 6 bases and V 6 bases, and 6 bases lay outside the gene matches. The germline V gene has CDR1 MNHEY and CDR2 SMNVEV (reference sequence). The CDR3 runs to 13 residues. The rearrangement joins TRBV27 to TRBJ1-2; 8 nucleotides match TRBD1. Input material: blood. This TCR was sampled from a man in his fifties or sixties in good health. The CDR3 sequence is CASSRQGANGYTF. CDR3 bases: TGTGCCAGCAGCAGGCAGGGGGCGAATGGCTACACCTTC.